Shown below are 28 T cell receptor beta chains from a single sample sequenced in a study of T cells after somatic rescue of genetic block. TCRdb's table, derived via immunoSEQ multiplex PCR, lists solely in-frame clones and lacks some. The profile shows roughly 11,000 clones, approximately 80% of them singletons. Sequenced: peripheral blood mononuclear cells (PBMCs). The receptors stem from a boy aged 10-17 years.

The chain employs TRBV5-4 and TRBJ1-1, with no clear D. The CDR3 covers 13 residues. CDR1 SGHNT and CDR2 YYREEE come from the germline V gene (reference sequence). Deletions cut 4 bases from V and 7 bases from J, with 14 bases between. CDR3 nucleotides: TGTGCCAGCAGCCGCAGTCAGACCCTTGAAGCTTTCTTT. It codes for CASSRSQTLEAFF.

This rearrangement joins TRBV7-9 to TRBJ2-3; the match to TRBD2 covers 13 bases. Trimming cost V 6 bases and J 7 bases; bases outside gene matches: 10. The germline V gene has CDR1 SEHNR and CDR2 FQNEAQ (reference sequence). The length of the CDR3 is 16 residues. CDR3: CASSHLTSGRWNTQYF. For the CDR3, the DNA is TGTGCCAGCAGTCACCTGACTAGCGGGAGGTGGAATACGCAGTATTTT.

The gene calls are TRBV29-1 and TRBJ2-4; TRBD2 is a possible D gene (6 bases). The CDR3 covers 15 residues. The V end was cut by 4 bases, the J end by 1 base, with 14 bases between. Looked up from germline, CDR1 is SQVTM and CDR2 is ANQGSEA. The CDR3 protein is CSVVGGSRAKNIQYF. The CDR3 coding sequence is TGCAGCGTTGTTGGAGGGTCTCGGGCCAAAAACATTCAGTACTTC.

This clone showed up just a few times. The rearrangement links TRBV7-3 to TRBJ1-1, with D unresolved. V was pared by 6 bases and J by 0 bases, with 8 bases between. This CDR3 contains 13 residues. From germline, CDR1 is SGHTA and CDR2 FQGTGA. CDR3 sequence (DNA): TGTGCCAGCAGGGCGAGTATGAACACTGAAGCTTTCTTT. It encodes CASRASMNTEAFF.

The table lists this clone with a count of one. The chain has TRBV29-1 and TRBJ2-1; TRBD2 aligns across 12 bases. The ends lost 7 bases at V and 9 bases at J; junction bases unmatched: 10. CDR3 length equals 14 residues. CDR1 and CDR2 from the germline V gene are SQVTM and ANQGSEA. This CDR3 is CSGRWTSGMGEQFF. The DNA for the CDR3 is TGCAGCGGGAGGTGGACTAGCGGGATGGGTGAGCAGTTCTTC.

V usage is TRBV9 and J usage is TRBJ2-2; 10 nucleotides match TRBD2. The V gene end was trimmed by 0 bases and the J gene end by 7 bases; junction bases not matched to a gene: 3. Germline values: CDR1 SGDLS, CDR2 YYNGEE. The CDR3 is 15 residues long. The CDR3 region is CASSVVAGGNGELFF. In nucleotides, the CDR3 is TGTGCCAGCAGCGTAGTAGCGGGGGGAAACGGGGAGCTGTTTTTT.

This clone was counted between two and nine times. The chain employs TRBV7-2 and TRBJ2-2; 8 bases map to TRBD1. Germline-derived CDR1 and CDR2 are SGHTA and FQGNSA. V gave up 1 base and J gave up 5 bases; unmatched junction bases: 6. This CDR3 contains 16 residues. CDR3 protein: CASSLVTGGKTGELFF. For the CDR3, the DNA is TGTGCCAGCAGCTTAGTTACAGGGGGTAAAACCGGGGAGCTGTTTTTT.

This chain uses TRBV10-2 with TRBJ1-2; 7 positions match TRBD1. The CDR3 is 15 residues long. Germline-derived CDR1 and CDR2 are WSHSY and SAAADI. The V and J ends lost 6 bases and 4 bases, in that order; junction bases with no gene match: 11. As DNA, the CDR3 is TGCGCCAGCAGAAACCGAGACAGGGCCCTCTATGGCTACACCTTC. It is translated as CASRNRDRALYGYTF.

J is TRBJ2-7 and V is TRBV25-1; 7 nucleotides match TRBD1. J lost 0 bases, V lost 3 bases, and 8 bases had no gene match. The germline CDR1 and CDR2 sequences are MGHDK and SYGVNS. The CDR3 covers 16 residues. CDR3 region: CASSDPARGSSYEQYF. CDR3 coding DNA: TGTGCCAGCAGTGACCCGGCCAGGGGGAGCTCCTACGAGCAGTACTTC.

This chain joins TRBV28 and TRBJ1-6; no clear D. Germline CDR1 reads MDHEN; CDR2 reads SYDVKM. CDR3 length: 18 residues. Trimming shortened V by 5 bases and J by 2 bases, and 19 bases separated the two germline ends. This chain's CDR3 is CASSLRGPAAPYNSPLHF. The CDR3 DNA is TGTGCCAGCAGTCTCCGCGGCCCGGCCGCCCCCTATAATTCACCCCTCCACTTT.

The chain joins TRBV15 to TRBJ1-1, with D possibly matching TRBD1 (6 bases). V was clipped by 0 bases and J by 3 bases, with 20 bases between them. CDR1 LNHNV and CDR2 YYDKDF come from the germline V gene (reference sequence). The CDR3 is made up of 18 amino acids. CDR3 loop: CATSRDMGGLRVDTEAFF. Here the CDR3 DNA reads TGTGCCACCAGCAGAGATATGGGGGGGCTGAGGGTGGACACTGAAGCTTTCTTT.

V gene TRBV18 combines with J gene TRBJ2-3; TRBD2 aligns across 7 bases. The CDR3 length is 16 residues. Unmatched junction bases numbered 7, after V lost 2 bases and J lost 2 bases. Germline values: CDR1 KGHSH, CDR2 LQKENI. The CDR3 reads CASSPVASGYTDTQYF. The CDR3 bases are TGTGCCAGCTCACCAGTGGCTAGCGGATACACAGATACGCAGTATTTT.

This clone was detected only a few times. The V and J genes are TRBV11-3 and TRBJ2-6; possibly TRBD1 for D (5 bases). This CDR3 spans 17 amino acids. Germline V gene sequence: CDR1 SGHNT, CDR2 YENEEA. Trimming pared 5 bases from V and 0 bases from J, leaving 14 bases between. CDR3 nucleotide sequence: TGTGCCAGCAGCCTACTTGGGGCTGGCTCTGGGGCCAACGTCCTGACTTTC. This translates into CASSLLGAGSGANVLTF. The variable domain in full, completed from reference TRBV11-3 and TRBJ2-6, reads EAGVVQSPRYKIIEKKQPVAFWCNPISGHNTLYWYLQNLGQGPELLIRYENEEAVDDSQLPKDRFSAERLKGVDSTLKIQPAELGDSAVYLCASSLLGAGSGANVLTFGAGSRLTVL.

The chain is built from TRBV11-3 and TRBJ2-1; no firm D call. Germline CDR1 reads SGHNT; CDR2 reads YENEEA. V was trimmed by 0 bases and J by 8 bases, leaving 5 bases between them. The CDR3 is made up of 12 amino acids. The chain's CDR3 is CASSLEGDEQFF. As DNA, the CDR3 is TGTGCCAGCAGCTTAGAAGGCGATGAGCAGTTCTTC.

V is TRBV6-1 and J is TRBJ1-2; a possible D gene is TRBD1 (5 bases). V gave up 10 bases and J gave up 4 bases, with 19 bases separating them. Germline V gives CDR1 MNHNS, CDR2 SASEGT. This CDR3 is 14 amino acids long. The CDR3 sequence is CATREAGPPYGYTF. In DNA, the CDR3 is TGTGCCACTCGTGAGGCAGGGCCCCCCTATGGCTACACCTTC.

J is TRBJ1-1 and V is TRBV9, with D possibly matching TRBD1 (5 bases). V lost 0 bases and J lost 0, with 9 bases in between. CDR3 size: 15 residues. Germline V gene sequence: CDR1 SGDLS, CDR2 YYNGEE. CDR3 amino acids: CASSVEAGMNTEAFF. DNA of the CDR3: TGTGCCAGCAGCGTAGAGGCAGGGATGAACACTGAAGCTTTCTTT.

This chain uses TRBV5-1 with TRBJ1-2; D may be TRBD1 (5 bases). Germline values: CDR1 SGHRS, CDR2 YFSETQ. CDR3 length: 14 amino acids. The germline V and J ends were trimmed by 4 bases and 6 bases, with 16 bases remaining between them. CDR3 amino acids: CASSPRAGRDGYTF. In DNA, the CDR3 is TGCGCCAGCAGCCCCAGGGCAGGGCGTGATGGCTACACCTTC.

The rearrangement uses TRBV7-2 and TRBJ1-1; D is undetermined. The ends were cut back, 0 bases at V and 1 base at J, with 9 bases in the middle. Germline V gene sequence: CDR1 SGHTA, CDR2 FQGNSA. There are 15 residues in the CDR3. The DNA of the CDR3 is TGTGCCAGCAGCTTAGCCGGGTGGGGGAACACTGAAGCTTTCTTT. Its translation: CASSLAGWGNTEAFF.

The gene calls are TRBV6-6 and TRBJ2-5; a possible D gene is TRBD2 (5 bases). V dropped 0 bases and J dropped 5 bases, with 10 bases sitting between them. The CDR3 extends over 14 amino acids. Germline V gene sequence: CDR1 MNHNY, CDR2 SVGAGI (reference sequence). CDR3 nucleotide sequence: TGTGCCAGCAGTTACTCGATTACGGGGGAGACCCAGTACTTC. Its translation: CASSYSITGETQYF.

This sequence joins TRBV7-2 and TRBJ2-1; a weak D match, TRBD1 (5 bases). Trimming shortened V by 5 bases and J by 4 bases, and 9 bases separated the two germline ends. The CDR3 consists of 13 residues. CDR1 SGHTA and CDR2 FQGNSA come from the germline V gene. The CDR3 sequence is CASSHDSYNEQFF. In DNA, the CDR3 is TGTGCCAGCAGCCACGACAGTTACAATGAGCAGTTCTTC.

The chain couples TRBV28 to TRBJ2-5, with D possibly TRBD1 on 5 matching bases. V dropped 6 bases and J dropped 7 bases, with 12 bases sitting between them. From germline, CDR1 is MDHEN and CDR2 SYDVKM. The CDR3 runs 12 residues. The CDR3, as DNA: TGTGCCAGCAGGCCAGGGTGGGGGACCCAGTACTTC. It is translated as CASRPGWGTQYF.

The rearrangement uses TRBV27 and TRBJ1-5; TRBD1 is a possible D gene (5 bases). The V end lost 5 bases, the J end lost 2 bases, and 16 bases lay between the germline ends. Germline V gene data show CDR1 as MNHEY and CDR2 as SMNVEV (reference sequence). This CDR3 is 16 amino acids long. CDR3 protein: CASSPAWGKGNQPQHF. The CDR3 DNA is TGTGCCAGCAGTCCCGCCTGGGGGAAGGGCAATCAGCCCCAGCATTTT.

The chain is built from TRBV2 and TRBJ1-6; D is unclear. Germline V gene data show CDR1 as SNHLY and CDR2 as FYNNEI. This CDR3 contains 15 residues. V was clipped by 0 bases and J by 7 bases, with 10 bases between them. CDR3: CASSEALGSNSPLHF. CDR3 in DNA: TGTGCCAGCAGTGAAGCGCTTGGCTCAAATTCACCCCTCCACTTT.

The chain employs TRBV5-5 and TRBJ1-2; D gene uncertain. Germline CDR1 reads SGHKS; CDR2 reads YYEKEE (reference sequence). This CDR3 contains 14 residues. The V gene lost 2 bases and the J gene lost 0 bases, with 8 bases spanning the gap. The CDR3 region has the DNA TGTGCCAGCAGCTTTTCTAGAGCTAACTATGGCTACACCTTC. Its protein is CASSFSRANYGYTF.

The chain uses TRBV9 and TRBJ2-7; D possibly corresponds to TRBD2 (5 bases). Germline values: CDR1 SGDLS, CDR2 YYNGEE. V was clipped by 0 bases and J by 2 bases, with 12 bases between them. CDR3 length equals 15 residues. Written as DNA, the CDR3 is TGTGCCAGCAGCGTAGGACCCGGGAATACCTACGAGCAGTACTTC. Translating gives CASSVGPGNTYEQYF. Full variable domain (outside the CDR3, taken from reference TRBV9 and TRBJ2-7): DSGVTQTPKHLITATGQRVTLRCSPRSGDLSVYWYQQSLDQGLQFLIQYYNGEERAKGNILERFSAQQFPDLHSELNLSSLELGDSALYFCASSVGPGNTYEQYFGPGTRLTVT.

Details on this clone: Other DNA sequences in the sample encode the same CDR3. The chain has TRBV10-3 and TRBJ1-4; D call uncertain. V shed 5 bases and J shed 6 bases, with 19 bases lying between them. The CDR3 extends over 16 amino acids. Germline V gives CDR1 ENHRY, CDR2 SYGVKD. The CDR3 region has the DNA TGTGCCATCAGTTCCCGCCCCCGGGATAGGGATGAAAAACTGTTTTTT. It specifies CAISSRPRDRDEKLFF.

The rearrangement links TRBV4-2 to TRBJ1-1; D is undetermined. Trimming left V 0 bases short and J 1 base short, with 3 bases between. There are 13 residues in the CDR3. Per the germline V gene, CDR1 is LGHNA and CDR2 is YNFKEQ. Written as DNA, the CDR3 is TGTGCCAGCAGCCAAGAACCGAACACTGAAGCTTTCTTT. Amino acid sequence: CASSQEPNTEAFF.

The chain has TRBV27 and TRBJ2-7; 9 bases agree with TRBD1. Germline V CDR1 and CDR2: MNHEY, SMNVEV (reference sequence). After removal of 5 bases from V and 4 bases from J, the junction contained 3 bases not matched to a gene. The CDR3 sequence is 13 residues long. CDR3: CASSPGQGYEQYF. CDR3 DNA: TGTGCCAGCAGTCCGGGACAGGGTTACGAGCAGTACTTC.